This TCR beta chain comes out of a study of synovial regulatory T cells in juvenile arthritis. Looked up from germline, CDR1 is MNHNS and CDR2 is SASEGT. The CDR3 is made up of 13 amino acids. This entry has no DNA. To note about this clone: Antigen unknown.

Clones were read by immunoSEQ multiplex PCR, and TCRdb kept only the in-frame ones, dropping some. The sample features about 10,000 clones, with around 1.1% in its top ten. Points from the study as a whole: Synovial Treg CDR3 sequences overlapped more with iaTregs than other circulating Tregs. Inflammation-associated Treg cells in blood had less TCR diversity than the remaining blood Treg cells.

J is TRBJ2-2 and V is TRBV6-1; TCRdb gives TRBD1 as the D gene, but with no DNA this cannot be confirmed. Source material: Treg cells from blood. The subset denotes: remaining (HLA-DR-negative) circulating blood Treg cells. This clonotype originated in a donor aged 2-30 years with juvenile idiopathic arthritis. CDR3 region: CASSEQGTGELFF.